The 31 T cell receptor beta chains below all came from one sample that was sequenced in a study of identical twins. In TCRdb, the 5' RACE reads were re-called with MiXCR into one record per CDR3 protein. The table records over 250,000 distinct CDR3 sequences, roughly 10% of them present only once. These data were also reused for a study on yellow fever vaccine responses in identical twins.

The material sequenced was CD8+ T cells sorted from blood. Every receptor here comes from a woman aged 18-29 years in good health.

The chain links TRBV15 to TRBJ2-7, with D possibly TRBD1 on 6 matching bases. Trimming took off 5 bases at V and 1 base at J, with 12 bases between the two ends. CDR1 is LNHNV and CDR2 is YYDKDF in the germline V gene (reference sequence). The CDR3 has 14 residues. The CDR3 DNA reads as TGTGCCACCAGCCCTGGGGGCGGTTCCTACGAGCAGTACTTC. It encodes CATSPGGGSYEQYF.

The CDR3 sequence is CATSREPDPLARLAKNIQYF. For the CDR3, the DNA is TGTGCCACCAGCAGAGAGCCGGACCCACTAGCTAGGTTGGCCAAAAACATTCAGTACTTC. The gene calls are TRBV15 and TRBJ2-4; D might be TRBD2 (6 bases). Germline CDR1 is LNHNV and CDR2 is YYDKDF (reference sequence). The CDR3 is 20 residues long. V lost 0 bases and J lost 1, with 22 bases in between.

The chain is built from TRBV7-8 and TRBJ2-7; D not certain. Deletions cut 1 base from V and 3 bases from J, with 13 bases between. Germline lookup yields CDR1 SGHVS and CDR2 FQNEAQ. The CDR3 extends over 15 amino acids. The CDR3 bases are TGTGCCAGCAGCTTAGAGACTGTGGCCTACTACGAGCAGTACTTC. It translates to CASSLETVAYYEQYF.

This clonotype was found a few times. J is TRBJ2-5 and V is TRBV6-2 or TRBV6-3; TRBD2 agrees at 12 bases. With 2 bases clipped from V and 5 bases from J, the junction kept 0 bases outside the gene matches. Germline assignment: CDR1 MNHEY and CDR2 SVGEGT. This CDR3 region has 14 residues. The CDR3 nucleotides are TGTGCCAGCAGTTACACTAGCGGGAGGGAGACCCAGTACTTC. This translates into CASSYTSGRETQYF.

CDR3 protein: CASSGRGRGGPQETQYF. As DNA, the CDR3 is TGTGCCAGCAGCGGTAGAGGGCGGGGGGGCCCCCAAGAGACCCAGTACTTC. This chain joins TRBV9 and TRBJ2-5; 9 bases map to TRBD2. This CDR3 has 17 amino acids. Per germline, CDR1 SGDLS and CDR2 YYNGEE. V was pared by 3 bases and J by 1 base, with 10 bases of the junction left unmatched.

This clonotype was seen only a few times. The chain employs TRBV11-2 and TRBJ2-1; D remains ambiguous. Germline CDR1 SGHAT, CDR2 FQNNGV. Trimming stripped 3 bases from V and 7 bases from J, with 7 bases between. The CDR3 totals 12 residues. The CDR3 reads CASSFIENEQFF. In DNA form, the CDR3 reads TGTGCCAGCAGCTTTATTGAGAATGAGCAGTTCTTC.

The table lists this clonotype with a few counts. The J gene is TRBJ2-1, the V gene TRBV7-9; 7 bases are a match to TRBD1. CDR1 is SEHNR and CDR2 is FQNEAQ in the germline V gene (reference sequence). Trimming removed 4 bases from V and 13 bases from J; junction bases left unmatched: 16. The CDR3 contains 15 residues. This CDR3 is CASSSPSDGDSLQFF. The CDR3 region has the DNA TGTGCCAGCAGCTCCCCCAGTGATGGGGACAGTCTTCAGTTCTTC.

This clonotype showed up just a few times. The rearrangement joins TRBV7-9 to TRBJ2-7; D call uncertain. Germline V gives CDR1 SEHNR, CDR2 FQNEAQ (reference sequence). V shed 5 bases and J shed 0 bases, with 11 bases lying between them. This CDR3 is 14 amino acids long. The CDR3 loop is CASSPALSSYEQYF. Written as DNA, the CDR3 is TGTGCCAGCAGCCCCGCGTTGAGCTCCTACGAGCAGTACTTC.

This clonotype was seen only a few times. CDR3 bases: TGTGCCAGCAGCTTAGTGGCCACCTATACAGGGACCCCCTACGAGCAGTACTTC. Its protein is CASSLVATYTGTPYEQYF. V gene TRBV7-8 combines with J gene TRBJ2-7; D might be TRBD1 (6 bases). V was clipped by 1 base and J by 2 bases, with 21 bases between them. Germline V gene sequence: CDR1 SGHVS, CDR2 FQNEAQ. The CDR3 is made up of 18 amino acids.

This clonotype was counted between two and nine times. The gene calls are TRBV7-8 and TRBJ2-1; 10 bases align to TRBD2. The CDR3 runs 14 residues. Germline V gene sequence: CDR1 SGHVS, CDR2 FQNEAQ. V lost 7 bases and J lost 3; bases outside the gene matches: 3. The CDR3: CASKSSGGYNEQFF. The DNA of the CDR3 is TGTGCCAGCAAATCTAGCGGGGGCTACAATGAGCAGTTCTTC. The full variable domain, in which reference TRBV7-8 and TRBJ2-1 provide the parts outside the CDR3, is GAGVSQSPRYKVAKRGQDVALRCDPISGHVSLFWYQQALGQGPEFLTYFQNEAQLDKSGLPSDRFFAERPEGSVSTLKIQRTQQEDSAVYLCASKSSGGYNEQFFGPGTRLTVL.

A word on this clonotype: A read error may account for a junction end that differs from germline. The chain couples TRBV11-2 to TRBJ2-5; possible D gene TRBD1, 8 bases. The germline V gene encodes CDR1 SGHAT and CDR2 FQNNGV. The CDR3 extends over 19 amino acids. CDR3 DNA sequence: TGTGCCAGCAGGCCCCACCCTTTGAGCGGGACAGGAGACCAAGTGACCCAGTACTTC. It codes for CASRPHPLSGTGDQVTQYF.

DNA for the CDR3: TGCGCCAGCAGCCAAGTGGCGGGCTCCTACGAGCAGTACTTC. Protein: CASSQVAGSYEQYF. This chain connects TRBV4-1 to TRBJ2-7; D possibly corresponds to TRBD2 (5 bases). V lost 1 base, J lost 0 bases, and 7 bases lay in between. The germline CDR1 and CDR2 sequences are MGHRA and YSYEKL. CDR3 size: 14 residues.

The CDR3 DNA sequence: TGTGCCAGCAGTTTTCCCACCTCCTACGAGCAGTACTTC. This translates into CASSFPTSYEQYF. The chain is built from TRBV12-3 or TRBV12-4 and TRBJ2-7; D not certain. This CDR3 has 13 residues. The V gene lost 3 bases and the J gene lost 0 bases, with 6 bases spanning the gap.

The table lists this clonotype with a few counts. V gene TRBV2 combines with J gene TRBJ2-3; 8 bases agree with TRBD2. Germline CDR1 reads SNHLY; CDR2 reads FYNNEI. This CDR3 is built from 15 residues. V gave up 8 bases and J gave up 1 base; unmatched junction bases: 8. CDR3 amino acids: CASVKRGLGTDTQYF. The CDR3 DNA reads as TGTGCCAGCGTTAAGCGGGGGTTGGGCACAGATACGCAGTATTTT. The full variable domain, with the rest looked up from reference TRBV2 and TRBJ2-3, is EPEVTQTPSHQVTQMGQEVILRCVPISNHLYFYWYRQILGQKVEFLVSFYNNEISEKSEIFDDQFSVERPDGSNFTLKIRSTKLEDSAMYFCASVKRGLGTDTQYFGPGTRLTVL.

This clonotype occurred a few times. This chain connects TRBV9 to TRBJ2-7, with D maybe TRBD2 (6 bases). V lost 0 bases and J 5 bases, leaving 12 bases between the germline ends. CDR3 length: 14 residues. Germline V gives CDR1 SGDLS, CDR2 YYNGEE. The CDR3 DNA reads TGTGCCAGCAGCGTAGCGCGGGACGTGGACGAGCAGTACTTC. Translated, it gives CASSVARDVDEQYF.

This clonotype came up a few times. The chain carries TRBV15 and TRBJ2-1, with TRBD2 identical over 15 bases. Germline loops: CDR1 LNHNV, CDR2 YYDKDF (reference sequence). V gave up 3 bases and J gave up 9 bases; unmatched junction bases: 3. The CDR3 is 15 amino acids. CDR3 DNA: TGTGCCACCAGCAGGGGACTAGCGGGAGGCGGTGAGCAGTTCTTC. The encoded protein is CATSRGLAGGGEQFF. Looking up the rest from reference TRBV15 and TRBJ2-1 gives the full variable domain: DAMVIQNPRYQVTQFGKPVTLSCSQTLNHNVMYWYQQKSSQAPKLLFHYYDKDFNNEADTPDNFQSRRPNTSFCFLDIRSPGLGDTAMYLCATSRGLAGGGEQFFGPGTRLTVL.

The chain joins TRBV27 to TRBJ2-7, with D unresolved. V lost 8 bases, J lost 0 bases, and 8 bases lay in between. The CDR3 is made up of 12 amino acids. Per the germline V gene, CDR1 is MNHEY and CDR2 is SMNVEV (reference sequence). DNA for the CDR3: TGTGCCAGCTACCGTAGCTCCTACGAGCAGTACTTC. This sequence encodes CASYRSSYEQYF.

In this sample, this clonotype turned up a few times. The rearrangement links TRBV29-1 to TRBJ2-7; no reliable D call. The length of the CDR3 is 12 residues. Trimming stripped 5 bases from V and 4 bases from J, with 12 bases between. Per the germline V gene, CDR1 is SQVTM and CDR2 is ANQGSEA. The CDR3 DNA is TGCAGCGTTCGTGGTGGATGGTACGAGCAGTACTTC. It encodes CSVRGGWYEQYF.

V and J are TRBV11-1 and TRBJ2-3, with TRBD2 identical over 13 bases. The CDR3 sequence is 19 residues long. The J segment lost 2 bases and the V segment lost 5 bases, leaving 13 bases of the junction unmatched. Germline values: CDR1 SGHAT, CDR2 FQDESV (reference sequence). This CDR3 is CASSILIRTSGSVTDTQYF. As DNA, the CDR3 is TGTGCCAGCAGCATACTCATAAGGACTAGCGGGAGTGTCACAGATACGCAGTATTTT.

CDR3: CASSSSGSDTQYF. CDR3 bases: TGTGCCAGCAGCTCAAGCGGGTCAGATACGCAGTATTTT. This chain joins TRBV7-8 and TRBJ2-3, with D perhaps TRBD2 (6 bases). Germline V gene lookup returns CDR1 SGHVS and CDR2 FQNEAQ. Trimming removed 4 bases at V and 4 bases at J, with 9 bases between. The CDR3 runs 13 residues.

This clonotype was detected ten times or more. The chain couples TRBV15 to TRBJ2-1; D might be TRBD2 (6 bases). Between the trimmed V and J ends, which lost 11 bases and 8 bases, there was a span of 19 bases. CDR1 LNHNV and CDR2 YYDKDF come from the germline V gene (reference sequence). This CDR3 is 13 amino acids long. The CDR3 protein is CASREAGLDEQFF. The CDR3 DNA sequence: TGTGCCTCGCGCGAAGCGGGCCTAGATGAGCAGTTCTTC.

This clonotype was seen at least ten times. J is TRBJ2-7 and V is TRBV29-1; TRBD2 matches 11 bases. Trimming at V came to 6 bases and at J to 3 bases, leaving 4 bases not matched to a gene. The CDR3 loop spans 13 amino acids. Germline values: CDR1 SQVTM, CDR2 ANQGSEA. The CDR3 nucleotides are TGCAGCGTCGTCGGACTAGCGGGCTACGAGCAGTACTTC. Translating it yields CSVVGLAGYEQYF.

The chain couples TRBV7-6 to TRBJ2-3, with D possibly matching TRBD2 (6 bases). Trimming left V 1 base short and J 6 bases short, with 11 bases between. There are 14 residues in the CDR3. Germline loops: CDR1 SGHVS, CDR2 FNYEAQ. DNA of the CDR3: TGTGCCAGCAGCTTAGGCACAGGAGGGGATACGCAGTATTTT. Amino acid sequence: CASSLGTGGDTQYF.

There are many counts of this clonotype. The CDR3 spells CSVAGTGQGTEAFF. The CDR3 coding sequence is TGCAGCGTTGCCGGGACAGGGCAGGGCACTGAAGCTTTCTTT. This chain joins TRBV29-1 and TRBJ1-1, with 9 nucleotides matching TRBD1. The CDR3 extends over 14 amino acids. The ends lost 4 bases at V and 4 bases at J; junction bases unmatched: 7. The germline gives CDR1 SQVTM, CDR2 ANQGSEA.

In its sample, this clonotype was seen many times. The V gene is TRBV13, the J gene TRBJ1-6; no clear D gene. V dropped 5 bases and J dropped 10 bases, with 9 bases sitting between them. This CDR3 region has 12 residues. Per germline, CDR1 PRHDT and CDR2 FYEKMQ (reference sequence). The CDR3 coding sequence is TGTGCCAGCAGCCCTCAGCGGTCACCCCTCCACTTT. Its translation is CASSPQRSPLHF.

This clonotype was counted at least ten times. The V and J genes are TRBV5-5 and TRBJ1-1, with D maybe TRBD1 (6 bases). The germline V gene has CDR1 SGHKS and CDR2 YYEKEE (reference sequence). CDR3 length equals 15 residues. Deletions cut 4 bases from V and 3 bases from J, with 16 bases between. CDR3 nucleotides: TGTGCCAGCAGCGACAACAGGGATTTGGACACTGAAGCTTTCTTT. It codes for CASSDNRDLDTEAFF.

The chain has TRBV19 and TRBJ2-1, with D perhaps matching TRBD1 (6 bases). This CDR3 has 14 amino acids. Trimming took 2 bases from V and 2 from J, leaving 7 bases between them. Looked up from germline, CDR1 is LNHDA and CDR2 is SQIVND (reference sequence). CDR3 bases: TGTGCCAGTAGTATACCAGGGGCCTACAATGAGCAGTTCTTC. Translated, it gives CASSIPGAYNEQFF. The variable domain in full, with the rest retrieved from reference TRBV19 and TRBJ2-1, is DGGITQSPKYLFRKEGQNVTLSCEQNLNHDAMYWYRQDPGQGLRLIYYSQIVNDFQKGDIAEGYSVSREKKESFPLTVTSAQKNPTAFYLCASSIPGAYNEQFFGPGTRLTVL.

This clonotype was detected many times. The J gene is TRBJ2-3, the V gene TRBV4-3; possibly TRBD2 for D (6 bases). CDR3 length: 13 amino acids. The V end lost 5 bases, the J end lost 5 bases, and 11 bases lay between the germline ends. Germline-derived CDR1 and CDR2 are LGHNA and YSLEER. The CDR3 here is CASSAGLLDTQYF. The DNA of the CDR3 is TGCGCCAGCAGCGCGGGATTGTTAGATACGCAGTATTTT.

This clonotype was observed many times. The genes are TRBV7-2 and TRBJ2-5; 9 nucleotides line up with TRBD2. With 1 base clipped from V and 5 bases from J, the junction kept 8 bases outside the gene matches. Germline-derived CDR1 and CDR2 are SGHTA and FQGNSA. The CDR3 has 16 residues. The CDR3 sequence is CASSLDIGLASETQYF. The CDR3 DNA reads TGTGCCAGCAGCTTAGATATCGGACTAGCGAGTGAGACCCAGTACTTC.

This clonotype was seen a handful of times. This chain joins TRBV18 and TRBJ2-6; no definite D call. Trimming took 0 bases from V and 1 from J, leaving 7 bases between them. CDR1 and CDR2 (germline): KGHSH, LQKENI. This CDR3 spans 16 amino acids. DNA for the CDR3: TGTGCCAGCTCACCACCCCTCGGGTCTGGGGCCAACGTCCTGACTTTC. As protein: CASSPPLGSGANVLTF.

This rearrangement joins TRBV7-8 to TRBJ2-7, with 9 nucleotides matching TRBD1. Germline loops: CDR1 SGHVS, CDR2 FQNEAQ. V was pared by 3 bases and J by 2 bases, with 5 bases of the junction left unmatched. The CDR3 runs to 15 residues. The CDR3 DNA is TGTGCCAGCAGCTTGCCCGGGACAGGGACCTACGAGCAGTACTTC. It yields the protein CASSLPGTGTYEQYF.